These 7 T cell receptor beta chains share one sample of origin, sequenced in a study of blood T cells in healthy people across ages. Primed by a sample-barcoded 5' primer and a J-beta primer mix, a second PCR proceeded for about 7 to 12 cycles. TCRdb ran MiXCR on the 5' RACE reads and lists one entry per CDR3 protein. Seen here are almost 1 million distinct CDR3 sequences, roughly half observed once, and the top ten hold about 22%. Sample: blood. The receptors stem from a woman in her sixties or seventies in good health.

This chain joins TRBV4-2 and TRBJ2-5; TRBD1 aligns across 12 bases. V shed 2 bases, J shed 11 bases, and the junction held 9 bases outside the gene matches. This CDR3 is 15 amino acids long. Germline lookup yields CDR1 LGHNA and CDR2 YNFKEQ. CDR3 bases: TGTGCCAGCAGCCAAACCGGGACAGGGGGCCGAGAGCAGTACTTC. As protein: CASSQTGTGGREQYF.

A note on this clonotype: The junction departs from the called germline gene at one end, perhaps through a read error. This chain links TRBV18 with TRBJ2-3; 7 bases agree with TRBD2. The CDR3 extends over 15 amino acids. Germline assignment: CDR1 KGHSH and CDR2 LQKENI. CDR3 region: CVSSPERENTDTQYF. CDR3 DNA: TGTGTCAGCTCACCAGAGCGGGAAAACACAGATACGCAGTATTTT. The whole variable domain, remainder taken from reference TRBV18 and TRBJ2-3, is NAGVMQNPRHLVRRRGQEARLRCSPMKGHSHVYWYRQLPEEGLKFMVYLQKENIIDESGMPKERFSAEFPKEGPSILRIQQVVRGDSAAYFCVSSPERENTDTQYFGPGTRLTVL.

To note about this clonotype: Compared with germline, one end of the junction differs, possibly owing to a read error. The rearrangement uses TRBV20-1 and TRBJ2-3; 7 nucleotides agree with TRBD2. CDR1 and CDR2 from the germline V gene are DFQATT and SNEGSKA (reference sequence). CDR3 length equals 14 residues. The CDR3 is CSAEDAGGGDTRYF. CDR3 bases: TGCAGTGCAGAGGACGCTGGCGGGGGAGATACGCGGTATTTT.

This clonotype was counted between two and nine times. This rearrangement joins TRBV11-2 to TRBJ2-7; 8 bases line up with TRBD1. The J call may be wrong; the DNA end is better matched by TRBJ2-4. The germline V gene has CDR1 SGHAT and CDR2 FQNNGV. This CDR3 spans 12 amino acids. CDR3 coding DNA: TGTGCCAGCAGCTGGGACAGGAACATTCAGTACTTC. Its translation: CASSWDRNIQYF.

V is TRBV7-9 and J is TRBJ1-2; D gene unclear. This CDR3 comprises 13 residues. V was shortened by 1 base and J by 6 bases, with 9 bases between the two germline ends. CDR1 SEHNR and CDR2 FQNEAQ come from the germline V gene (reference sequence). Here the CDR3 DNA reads TGTGCCAGCAGCTTAGGTTTTGGGGATGGCTACACCTTC. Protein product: CASSLGFGDGYTF. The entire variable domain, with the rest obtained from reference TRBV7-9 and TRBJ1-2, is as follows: DTGVSQNPRHKITKRGQNVTFRCDPISEHNRLYWYRQTLGQGPEFLTYFQNEAQLEKSRLLSDRFSAERPKGSFSTLEIQRTEQGDSAMYLCASSLGFGDGYTFGSGTRLTVV.

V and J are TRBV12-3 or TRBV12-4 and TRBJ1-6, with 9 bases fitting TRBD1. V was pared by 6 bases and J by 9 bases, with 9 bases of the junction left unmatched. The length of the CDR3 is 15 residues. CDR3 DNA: TGTGCCAGCAGAAAGGGGGGACAGGGATCTTCACCCCTCCACTTT. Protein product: CASRKGGQGSSPLHF.

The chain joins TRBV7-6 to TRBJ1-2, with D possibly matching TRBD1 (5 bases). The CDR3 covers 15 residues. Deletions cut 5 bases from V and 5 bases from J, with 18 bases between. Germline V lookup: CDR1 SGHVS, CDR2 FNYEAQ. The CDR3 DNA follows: TGTGCCAGCAGCGCGGGACCTAGTGAAGTTTATGGCTACACCTTC. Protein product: CASSAGPSEVYGYTF.